This T cell receptor beta chain was found in a study of blood T cell repertoires in COVID-19. Study in general: Some COVID-19 samples were acute and others convalescent; all came from the United States, Italy and Spain. From T cells, B-cell-depleted T cells, or PBMCs came the material, which was cDNA or gDNA.

The CDR3 is 13 residues long. Trimming cost V 1 base and J 10 bases, with 10 bases left between them. CDR1 is LGHDT and CDR2 is YNNKEL in the germline V gene (reference sequence). In the study's own analysis: Amplification of reference gene primers provided the estimated nucleated cell counts. Clones were read by immunoSEQ multiplex PCR, and TCRdb kept only the in-frame ones, dropping some. For V, J and clone size, that table is used; D and trimming come from the DNA. In the table there are roughly 290,000 clones, around 88% of which are singletons. The rearrangement links TRBV3-1 (or the pseudogene TRBV3-2) to TRBJ1-4; D is uncertain. The TCR was taken from a woman aged 25 to 39 who had recovered from COVID-19. Input material: peripheral blood. The CDR3 bases are TGTGCCAGCAGCCAAGCGCAGGTCGGAAAACTGTTTTTT. This gives the protein CASSQAQVGKLFF.